This entry features one T cell receptor (beta chain) sequence. Its specificity is not known. This record belongs to a study of cytomegalovirus exposure and HLA in healthy donors. Primers: 60 Vbeta forward and 13 Jbeta reverse. The table came from immunoSEQ multiplex PCR; TCRdb's copy has only in-frame clones and leaves some out. The sample contains roughly 120,000 clones, 15% to 19% of which appear only once. Study-level findings and limits: Accurate HLA-A and HLA-B prediction from TCR beta sequences was reported for most subjects. Productive rates of about 90% or about 30% were seen for most TCR beta V segments in an earlier analysis. What a later analysis reportedly showed was that an Asian-associated ancestry cluster had fewer N-insertions than the 666-donor mean. Several of the most significant clusters were apparently associated with common viral pathogens in a later analysis.

V dropped 0 bases and J dropped 8; count of bases not matched to a gene: 4. Germline CDR1 and CDR2: SGHKS and YYEKEE (reference sequence). CDR3 length equals 14 residues. The chain employs TRBV5-5 and TRBJ1-2, with TRBD1 identical over 10 bases. This TCR came from a woman aged 18-29 years in good health and CMV-seronegative. The sample consisted of PBMCs. CDR3 amino acids: CASSLAGTGEGYTF. The CDR3 nucleotides read TGTGCCAGCAGCTTGGCCGGGACAGGGGAAGGCTACACCTTC.